The 22 T cell receptor beta chains below come from one sample, sequenced in a study of a mutant IDH1 vaccine in newly diagnosed glioma. Repertoires were generated with immunoSEQ multiplex PCR, while TCRdb's copy carries only in-frame clones and drops some. This table holds tens of thousands of clones, approximately 84% found once. The antigens these receptors bind are not known. Time point reported: week 47, end of study. The content of each vaccine dose was 300 ug of mutant IDH1 20-mer peptide, and topical imiquimod accompanied it. This sample comprised PBMCs, obtained from a glioma patient whose treatment included an IDH1 peptide vaccine. The receptor source for this set is a woman aged 25 to 45 with glioma. Some clones in this sample may be carry-over from other donors' samples.

This sequence joins TRBV4-1 and TRBJ1-1; unclear D gene. Germline lookup yields CDR1 MGHRA and CDR2 YSYEKL. The CDR3 length is 16 residues. V was pared by 0 bases and J by 4 bases, with 15 bases between. The CDR3, as DNA: TGCGCCAGCAGCCAAGACTTGGACCCGTGGTTCACTGAAGCTTTCTTT. This encodes CASSQDLDPWFTEAFF.

J is TRBJ2-1 and V is TRBV14; the match to TRBD2 covers 13 bases. V dropped 7 bases and J dropped 7; count of bases not matched to a gene: 10. The CDR3 extends over 16 amino acids. From germline, CDR1 is SGHDN and CDR2 FVKESK. The CDR3 here is CASTPLAGGMRNEQFF. The CDR3 nucleotides read TGTGCCAGCACCCCACTAGCGGGAGGGATGAGGAATGAGCAGTTCTTC.

V gene TRBV4-1 combines with J gene TRBJ1-3, with TRBD1 identical over 7 bases. This CDR3 contains 14 residues. Germline CDR1 reads MGHRA; CDR2 reads YSYEKL. Trimming cost V 8 bases and J 4 bases; bases outside gene matches: 8. The CDR3 here is CASSPPGQGNTIYF. The CDR3 nucleotides are TGCGCCAGCTCACCCCCGGGACAGGGAAACACCATATATTTT.

This sequence joins TRBV11-2 and TRBJ1-4; a possible D gene is TRBD1 (5 bases). This CDR3 is 13 amino acids long. With 3 bases removed from V and 8 bases from J, the gap between germline ends came to 10 bases. Germline assignment: CDR1 SGHAT and CDR2 FQNNGV. The CDR3 loop reads CASSLGEGEKLFF. The CDR3 nucleotides read TGTGCCAGCAGCTTGGGGGAAGGCGAAAAACTGTTTTTT.

The CDR3 bases are TGCAGCGCTGACAGGGAACTTCGAGAGACCCAGTACTTC. Residues: CSADRELRETQYF. The V and J genes are TRBV29-1 and TRBJ2-5; 7 bases match TRBD1. The CDR3 loop spans 13 amino acids. Trimming took 7 bases from V and 4 from J; bases not matched to a gene: 9. Germline values: CDR1 SQVTM, CDR2 ANQGSEA.

The V and J genes are TRBV10-3 and TRBJ2-3; D ambiguous. Germline loops: CDR1 ENHRY, CDR2 SYGVKD. The CDR3 is 13 amino acids. Between the trimmed V and J ends, which lost 9 bases and 2 bases, there was a span of 12 bases. The CDR3 here is CAITRSNTDTQYF. The CDR3 DNA sequence: TGTGCCATTACCAGGTCCAACACAGATACGCAGTATTTT.

The chain joins TRBV7-9 to TRBJ1-1; D not resolved. V lost 5 bases, J lost 6 bases, and 10 bases lay in between. Germline CDR1 and CDR2: SEHNR and FQNEAQ (reference sequence). The CDR3 length is 12 residues. CDR3 protein: CASSLQDPEAFF. The CDR3 bases are TGTGCCAGCAGCCTTCAGGATCCTGAAGCTTTCTTT.

As to this clone: The CDR3 end shows no conserved phenylalanine or tryptophan, and so a read error is likely. The limits of the CDR3 on the DNA are not certain, so only TCRdb's listed CDR3 is given. The gene calls are TRBV6-1 and TRBJ1-5; TRBD1, the D gene given by the table, was not confirmed from the DNA. The CDR3 comprises 13 residues, both ends counted. The germline CDR1 and CDR2 sequences are MNHNS and SASEGT. The CDR3 reads CASSEAGRDRTLM.

The J gene is TRBJ1-4, the V gene TRBV9; TRBD1 matches 8 bases. Germline values: CDR1 SGDLS, CDR2 YYNGEE. CDR3 length: 17 amino acids. V was clipped by 2 bases and J by 5 bases; unmatched bases: 11. In DNA, the CDR3 is TGTGCCAGCAGCGTCTACGACAGGGGCGGTTCCAATGAAAAACTGTTTTTT. Encoded protein: CASSVYDRGGSNEKLFF.

The rearrangement links TRBV30 to TRBJ2-7; 9 bases map to TRBD1. The CDR3 extends over 13 amino acids. Germline V gene lookup returns CDR1 GTSNPN and CDR2 SVGIG (reference sequence). V gave up 5 bases and J gave up 1 base; unmatched junction bases: 3. The chain's CDR3 is CAWGQGISYEQYF. CDR3 in DNA: TGTGCCTGGGGACAGGGGATATCCTACGAGCAGTACTTC. The full variable domain, rest sourced from reference TRBV30 and TRBJ2-7, is SQTIHQWPATLVQPVGSPLSLECTVEGTSNPNLYWYRQAAGRGLQLLFYSVGIGQISSEVPQNLSASRPQDRQFILSSKKLLLSDSGFYLCAWGQGISYEQYFGPGTRLTVT.

Here the CDR3 DNA reads TGTGCCAGCAGCTCGACCGCTGCGCAAGAGACCCAGTACTTC. Residues: CASSSTAAQETQYF. The V call is TRBV5-4, the J call TRBJ2-5, with D uncertain. Germline V lookup: CDR1 SGHNT, CDR2 YYREEE (reference sequence). Deletions cut 3 bases from V and 2 bases from J, with 11 bases between. CDR3 size: 14 residues.

The chain couples TRBV19 to TRBJ2-5, with D possibly called TRBD1 or TRBD2 (6 bases each). Trimming shortened V by 6 bases and J by 7 bases, and 12 bases separated the two germline ends. The germline gives CDR1 LNHDA, CDR2 SQIVND (reference sequence). The length of the CDR3 is 12 residues. This CDR3 reads CASSRTAGTQYF. CDR3 nucleotide sequence: TGTGCCAGTAGCCGGACAGCGGGGACCCAGTACTTC.

This clone was seen only a few times. The rearrangement joins TRBV6-5 to TRBJ1-2, with D unresolved. Trimming shortened V by 7 bases and J by 8 bases, and 23 bases separated the two germline ends. The CDR3 runs to 15 residues. Germline V CDR1 and CDR2: MNHEY, SVGAGI. CDR3 sequence (DNA): TGTGCCAGCACCTCGAGTCGTCAGCTCTTGGGAGGCTACACCTTC. Residues: CASTSSRQLLGGYTF.

The rearrangement joins TRBV6-1 to TRBJ1-2; D not certain. The germline CDR1 and CDR2 sequences are MNHNS and SASEGT. V was shortened by 6 bases and J by 8 bases, with 16 bases between the two germline ends. This CDR3 comprises 13 residues. The CDR3 sequence: CASSPVSPGGYTF. CDR3 nucleotides: TGTGCCAGCAGCCCCGTTAGTCCTGGGGGCTACACCTTC.

The genes are TRBV5-7 and TRBJ1-5, with 9 bases lining up with TRBD1. TRBV5-7 is an ORF for which the function is uncertain. This CDR3 is built from 15 residues. V lost 0 bases and J lost 5; bases outside the gene matches: 3. CDR3 amino acids: CASSLAQGADQPQHF. The DNA of the CDR3 is TGTGCCAGCAGCTTGGCACAGGGGGCGGATCAGCCCCAGCATTTT.

The V call is TRBV6-6, the J call TRBJ2-2; D not resolved. The CDR3 contains 14 residues. Germline lookup yields CDR1 MNHNY and CDR2 SVGAGI (reference sequence). Trimming pared 0 bases from V and 6 bases from J, leaving 8 bases between. The CDR3 coding sequence is TGTGCCAGCAGTTACTCCTACGAGGCCGGGGAGCTGTTTTTT. Its translation: CASSYSYEAGELFF.

The chain joins TRBV28 to TRBJ1-5, with 8 bases fitting TRBD1. CDR3 length: 15 amino acids. With 7 bases clipped from V and 3 bases from J, the junction kept 8 bases outside the gene matches. From germline, CDR1 is MDHEN and CDR2 SYDVKM. The CDR3 here is CASTAGTGPNQPQHF. The CDR3 nucleotides read TGTGCCAGCACAGCCGGGACAGGCCCCAATCAGCCCCAGCATTTT.

This chain links TRBV2 with TRBJ2-3, with 10 bases aligning to TRBD2. Germline values: CDR1 SNHLY, CDR2 FYNNEI. The V segment lost 5 bases and the J segment 0 bases; nucleotides outside the gene matches: 5. The CDR3 consists of 16 residues. The CDR3 reads CASSPWTSGSTDTQYF. In DNA, the CDR3 is TGTGCCAGCAGTCCTTGGACTAGCGGTAGCACAGATACGCAGTATTTT.

This chain joins TRBV6-1 and TRBJ2-3, with TRBD2 matching 7 bases. The CDR3 spans 15 residues. The germline V gene encodes CDR1 MNHNS and CDR2 SASEGT. With V trimmed by 2 bases and J by 4 bases, 6 bases remained unmatched. This CDR3 reads CASSEWGGGADTQYF. The CDR3 bases are TGTGCCAGCAGTGAATGGGGGGGAGGCGCAGATACGCAGTATTTT.

This clone was counted a few times. V usage is TRBV29-1 and J usage is TRBJ1-1; D is perhaps TRBD1 (6 bases). The CDR3 contains 13 residues. Germline V lookup: CDR1 SQVTM, CDR2 ANQGSEA. Deletions cut 6 bases from V and 1 base from J, with 12 bases between. The CDR3 sequence is CSVWGPENTEAFF. The CDR3 DNA is TGCAGCGTGTGGGGGCCCGAGAACACTGAAGCTTTCTTT.

The chain is built from TRBV6-1 and TRBJ2-1; D gene unclear. The CDR3 is made up of 12 amino acids. Trimming shortened V by 6 bases and J by 2 bases, and 5 bases separated the two germline ends. Germline V gene data show CDR1 as MNHNS and CDR2 as SASEGT. CDR3 protein: CASRGTYNEQFF. CDR3 DNA sequence: TGTGCCAGCAGGGGTACCTACAATGAGCAGTTCTTC.

The chain uses TRBV30 and TRBJ2-7; D is perhaps TRBD2 (6 bases). Germline V gene lookup returns CDR1 GTSNPN and CDR2 SVGIG (reference sequence). This CDR3 comprises 15 residues. V lost 1 base and J 4 bases, leaving 17 bases between the germline ends. The CDR3 nucleotides read TGTGCCTGGAGTGAGACCGGGACTGGTTCTTACGAGCAGTACTTC. Amino acid sequence: CAWSETGTGSYEQYF.